A single sample gave rise to the 24 T cell receptor beta chains below, sequenced in a study of CD8+ T cells in alopecia areata. Investigators isolated RNA and reverse transcribed it into cDNA to act as the sequencing template. Libraries were prepared by immunoSEQ multiplex PCR; TCRdb keeps only in-frame clonotypes and omits some of them. Of under 350,000 clones listed, 55% to 75% are singletons. Documented treatment: oral pan-JAK inhibitor, 5-10 mg twice daily. The sample in question was CD4+ T cells sorted from blood, obtained at week 24, from a patient treated with tofacitinib. These receptors all stem from a human donor with alopecia areata.

V and J are TRBV30 and TRBJ2-1; 15 bases align to TRBD2. The CDR3 has 18 residues. Germline trimming cut 4 bases from V and 2 bases from J; bases unmatched to any gene: 9. The germline CDR1 and CDR2 sequences are GTSNPN and SVGIG (reference sequence). The CDR3 DNA reads as TGTGCCTGGAAGGAACGGACTAGCGGGGGGGTGGCCTACAATGAGCAGTTCTTC. Translation: CAWKERTSGGVAYNEQFF.

V usage is TRBV27 and J usage is TRBJ2-7; the D is unclear. With 7 bases removed from V and 4 bases from J, the gap between germline ends came to 11 bases. This CDR3 has 12 residues. Germline V lookup: CDR1 MNHEY, CDR2 SMNVEV (reference sequence). DNA of the CDR3: TGTGCCAGCAAAGGTGCTTCTTACGAGCAGTACTTC. This sequence encodes CASKGASYEQYF.

CDR3 DNA: TGTGCCAGCAGGGGTGCGAGCTCCTACGAGCAGTACTTC. Protein product: CASRGASSYEQYF. The chain links TRBV25-1 to TRBJ2-7; D is unclear. The V and J ends lost 6 bases and 0 bases respectively, with 9 bases between them. The CDR3 consists of 13 residues. CDR1 and CDR2 from the germline V gene are MGHDK and SYGVNS.

This rearrangement joins TRBV28 to TRBJ1-2; 10 positions agree with TRBD1. V lost 2 bases and J lost 7; bases outside the gene matches: 4. Per the germline V gene, CDR1 is MDHEN and CDR2 is SYDVKM. The CDR3 totals 14 residues. The CDR3, as DNA: TGTGCCAGCAGTTTAGGGGACAGGGGCGGTGGCTACACCTTC. As protein: CASSLGDRGGGYTF.

The chain uses TRBV5-4 and TRBJ1-5; TRBD1 might be the D (5 bases). The CDR3 extends over 14 amino acids. Germline-derived CDR1 and CDR2 are SGHNT and YYREEE (reference sequence). Trimming took 0 bases from V and 9 from J, leaving 13 bases between them. The CDR3 region has the DNA TGTGCCAGCAGCTTGGGAGGGACGGATCGGCCCCAGCATTTT. This translates into CASSLGGTDRPQHF.

The chain couples TRBV19 to TRBJ2-4; no firm D call. The CDR3 covers 17 residues. CDR1 and CDR2 (germline): LNHDA, SQIVND (reference sequence). Trimming pared 4 bases from V and 1 base from J, leaving 17 bases between. The DNA for the CDR3 is TGTGCCAGTAGTACCCCCATTGGCTCCACCGCCAAAAACATTCAGTACTTC. Translated, it gives CASSTPIGSTAKNIQYF.

The rearrangement links TRBV30 to TRBJ1-2; maybe TRBD1 (6 bases). The CDR3 consists of 13 residues. V lost 4 bases and J lost 8, with 17 bases in between. Germline values: CDR1 GTSNPN, CDR2 SVGIG (reference sequence). The CDR3 region has the DNA TGTGCCTGGACCGAGGGGGGGCCTTGGGGCTACACCTTC. Translated: CAWTEGGPWGYTF.

This chain uses TRBV10-3 with TRBJ2-7, with unresolved D. The V and J ends lost 2 bases and 9 bases respectively, with 8 bases between them. Germline V CDR1 and CDR2: ENHRY, SYGVKD. CDR3 size: 11 residues. The DNA for the CDR3 is TGTGCCATCAGTGAGGAAGAATCGCAGTACTTC. Its protein product is CAISEEESQYF.

This chain uses TRBV10-3 with TRBJ2-5, with 7 bases fitting TRBD2. CDR3 length: 14 amino acids. CDR1 and CDR2 from the germline V gene are ENHRY and SYGVKD. J gave up 0 bases and V 6 bases, and 4 bases lay outside the gene matches. CDR3 DNA: TGTGCCATCAGAGGCGGGGGAAACCAAGAGACCCAGTACTTC. This sequence encodes CAIRGGGNQETQYF.

The chain's CDR3 is CASSPSVTEAFF. As DNA, the CDR3 is TGTGCCAGCAGCCCCTCAGTCACTGAAGCTTTCTTT. The chain uses TRBV6-5 and TRBJ1-1; D unresolved. The V gene's germline CDR1 is MNHEY and CDR2 SVGAGI. The CDR3 totals 12 residues. V was pared by 6 bases and J by 4 bases, with 9 bases between.

The rearrangement links TRBV6-5 to TRBJ1-1; perhaps TRBD1 as D (5 bases). Trimming stripped 6 bases from V and 1 base from J, with 9 bases between. The CDR3 extends over 13 amino acids. Germline V gene sequence: CDR1 MNHEY, CDR2 SVGAGI. CDR3: CASRITGNTEAFF. The CDR3 nucleotides are TGTGCCAGCAGAATCACAGGGAACACTGAAGCTTTCTTT.

The CDR3 bases are TGCAGCGCACAATGGGGACTAGGCGAGACCCAGTACTTC. It yields the protein CSAQWGLGETQYF. The rearrangement uses TRBV29-1 and TRBJ2-5, with TRBD2 matching 8 bases. The J segment lost 5 bases and the V segment lost 7 bases, leaving 9 bases of the junction unmatched. The CDR3 totals 13 residues. Looked up from germline, CDR1 is SQVTM and CDR2 is ANQGSEA.

This chain links TRBV2 with TRBJ1-1, with D unclear. From germline, CDR1 is SNHLY and CDR2 FYNNEI. Deletions cut 3 bases from V and 0 bases from J, with 8 bases between. CDR3 length: 14 amino acids. The CDR3, as DNA: TGTGCCAGCAGTGAGAGGACGGTGAACACTGAAGCTTTCTTT. It is translated as CASSERTVNTEAFF. The complete variable domain, with remaining parts taken from reference TRBV2 and TRBJ1-1, reads EPEVTQTPSHQVTQMGQEVILRCVPISNHLYFYWYRQILGQKVEFLVSFYNNEISEKSEIFDDQFSVERPDGSNFTLKIRSTKLEDSAMYFCASSERTVNTEAFFGQGTRLTVV.

This chain uses TRBV2 with TRBJ2-3; 11 bases fit TRBD2. Trimming took 6 bases from V and 6 from J; bases not matched to a gene: 8. The CDR3 is made up of 15 amino acids. CDR1 SNHLY and CDR2 FYNNEI come from the germline V gene. The CDR3 loop reads CASRLAGGPTDTQYF. The CDR3 DNA is TGTGCCAGCAGATTAGCGGGGGGGCCGACGGATACGCAGTATTTT.

The chain employs TRBV6-6 and TRBJ2-5, with D maybe TRBD1 (6 bases). This CDR3 spans 12 amino acids. The V end was cut by 8 bases, the J end by 4 bases, with 11 bases between. From germline, CDR1 is MNHNY and CDR2 SVGAGI (reference sequence). The CDR3 nucleotides are TGTGCCAGCTCCGAAGGGGGAGAGACCCAGTACTTC. Protein product: CASSEGGETQYF.

This clone occurred once. J is TRBJ1-5 and V is TRBV10-3; no firm D call. Per germline, CDR1 ENHRY and CDR2 SYGVKD. Trimming left V 0 bases short and J 3 bases short, with 9 bases between. There are 15 residues in the CDR3. This chain's CDR3 is CAISESAPTNQPQHF. The CDR3 DNA is TGTGCCATCAGTGAGTCGGCCCCTACCAATCAGCCCCAGCATTTT.

The rearrangement links TRBV27 to TRBJ2-1; 8 nucleotides align to TRBD2. The CDR3 sequence is 15 residues long. Germline V gives CDR1 MNHEY, CDR2 SMNVEV (reference sequence). Trimming at V came to 2 bases and at J to 3 bases, leaving 3 bases not matched to a gene. The DNA of the CDR3 is TGTGCCAGCAGTTTAAGACTAGCGATCTACAATGAGCAGTTCTTC. Residues: CASSLRLAIYNEQFF.

The chain has TRBV7-9 and TRBJ1-4; 8 bases are shared with TRBD1. The CDR3 spans 15 residues. V shed 3 bases and J 7 bases; nucleotides not matched to a gene: 7. Germline CDR1 reads SEHNR; CDR2 reads FQNEAQ (reference sequence). The CDR3 DNA is TGTGCCAGCAGCTTCCCAGGGGGCAGCGGTGAAAAACTGTTTTTT. Translating it yields CASSFPGGSGEKLFF. The variable domain in full, completed from reference TRBV7-9 and TRBJ1-4, reads DTGVSQNPRHKITKRGQNVTFRCDPISEHNRLYWYRQTLGQGPEFLTYFQNEAQLEKSRLLSDRFSAERPKGSFSTLEIQRTEQGDSAMYLCASSFPGGSGEKLFFGSGTQLSVL.

At least ten counts were recorded for this clone. Different DNA sequences within this sample yield the same CDR3. The DNA for the CDR3 is TGTGCCAGCAGTCCCCGGGACAGCACAGATACGCAGTATTTT. Translation gives CASSPRDSTDTQYF. V and J are TRBV6-6 and TRBJ2-3; either TRBD1 or TRBD2 may supply D (5 bases each). Between the trimmed V and J ends, which lost 5 bases and 0 bases, there was a span of 9 bases. The CDR3 has 14 residues. The germline CDR1 and CDR2 sequences are MNHNY and SVGAGI (reference sequence).

The V gene is TRBV4-3, the J gene TRBJ2-6; D is uncertain. There are 14 residues in the CDR3. V lost 4 bases and J lost 4, with 8 bases in between. CDR1 and CDR2 (germline): LGHNA, YSLEER. CDR3: CASSPTLGANVLTF. Written as DNA, the CDR3 is TGCGCCAGCAGCCCGACTCTAGGGGCCAACGTCCTGACTTTC.

The chain employs TRBV6-5 and TRBJ1-2; D gene unclear. Trimming took 8 bases from V and 7 from J, leaving 11 bases between them. The CDR3 runs 11 residues. Germline V gene sequence: CDR1 MNHEY, CDR2 SVGAGI. This CDR3 is CASATRIGYTF. CDR3 in DNA: TGTGCCAGCGCAACCCGGATTGGCTACACCTTC.

A few counts support this clone. The chain joins TRBV29-1 to TRBJ2-5; 7 nucleotides line up with TRBD1. The junction had 5 bases not matched to a gene; V was cut back by 6 bases and J by 1 base. Germline V gives CDR1 SQVTM, CDR2 ANQGSEA. The CDR3 has 13 amino acids. The CDR3 nucleotides are TGCAGCGTCGCTACAGGGGCCCAAGAGACCCAGTACTTC. Protein sequence: CSVATGAQETQYF.

The table lists this clone with a count of one. The genes are TRBV28 and TRBJ1-6, with 7 bases aligning to TRBD1. CDR3 size: 15 residues. The germline V gene encodes CDR1 MDHEN and CDR2 SYDVKM. Trimming cost V 5 bases and J 4 bases; bases outside gene matches: 5. CDR3 nucleotides: TGTGCCAGCAGTCCCCAACAGGGGTATAATTCACCCCTCCACTTT. It yields the protein CASSPQQGYNSPLHF.

This clone was seen ten or more times. This chain uses TRBV4-1 with TRBJ2-5; 8 bases are shared with TRBD1. CDR1 is MGHRA, CDR2 YSYEKL, per germline. Unmatched junction bases numbered 7, after V lost 0 bases and J lost 4 bases. The length of the CDR3 is 16 residues. Written as DNA, the CDR3 is TGCGCCAGCAGCCAAGACCCACAGGGGGTTAGAGAGACCCAGTACTTC. This translates into CASSQDPQGVRETQYF.